This is a list of T cell receptor beta chains from one sample in a study of breast tumors, draining lymph nodes, adjacent tissues. TCRdb analysed the multiplex PCR reads with MiXCR anew, one entry per CDR3 protein. The data contain about 180,000 distinct CDR3 sequences, about 33% of them singletons. The sequencing sample was made of axillary lymph node tissue. All receptors come from a female donor with breast cancer. Some clones in this sample may be carry-over from other donors' samples. CDR3s include the opening cysteine and the closing phenylalanine or tryptophan. The D gene is left open where the match is weak. Clone size appears in some rows only: once, few, many, or a class for an expanded clone.

>TRBJ2-3|many|TRBV6-1|TRBD2
CASILGAGGADTQYF
TGTGCCAGCATTCTAGGAGCGGGAGGAGCAGATACGCAGTATTTT
>TRBJ2-2|-|TRBV5-1|-
CASSFEAGELFF
TGCGCCAGCAGCTTCGAAGCGGGGGAGCTGTTTTTT
>TRBJ2-7|many|TRBV14|-
CASSRGWIYEQYF
TGTGCCAGCAGCCGAGGGTGGATATACGAGCAGTACTTC
>TRBJ1-5|many|TRBV20-1|-
CSARPGHPNQPQHF
TGCAGTGCTAGACCCGGACATCCCAATCAGCCCCAGCATTTT
>TRBJ2-1|medium-sized|TRBV20-1|-
CSARGGTYSDEQFF
TGCAGTGCTAGAGGTGGGACTTATAGCGATGAGCAGTTCTTC
>TRBJ2-2|many|TRBV11-3|-
CASSLKPRSNTGELFF
TGTGCCAGCAGCTTAAAGCCTCGTTCGAACACCGGGGAGCTGTTTTTT
>TRBJ2-7|-|TRBV5-1|-
CASGWDGSYKQYF
TGCGCCAGCGGCTGGGACGGTTCCTACAAGCAGTACTTC
>TRBJ2-7|many|TRBV11-2|-
CASSLGVGSSYEQYF
TGTGCCAGCAGCTTAGGGGTGGGATCCTCCTACGAGCAGTACTTC
>TRBJ1-5|many|TRBV12-3/TRBV12-4|-
CASSPGRGQPQHF
TGTGCCAGCAGTCCGGGGCGCGGCCAGCCCCAGCATTTT
>TRBJ1-1|-|TRBV29-1|-
CSTRHENTEAFF
TGCAGCACGCGACACGAGAACACTGAAGCTTTCTTT
>TRBJ1-2|-|TRBV10-2|TRBD1
CASSESGTGGDLNYGYTF
TGCGCCAGCAGTGAGTCAGGGACAGGGGGCGATCTTAACTATGGCTACACCTTC
>TRBJ2-3|many|TRBV19|TRBD2
CASSMGSGGGGPDTQYF
TGTGCCAGTAGTATGGGATCGGGCGGGGGGGGACCAGATACGCAGTATTTT
>TRBJ2-7|many|TRBV6-4|-
CASSDKAPITDEQYF
TGTGCCAGCAGTGACAAGGCCCCAATTACGGACGAGCAGTACTTC
>TRBJ2-2|many|TRBV7-3|-
CASSSTGTTGELFF
TGTGCCAGCAGCTCAACCGGGACAACCGGGGAGCTGTTTTTT
>TRBJ1-6|many|TRBV5-6|-
CASSLRDPYNSPLHF
TGTGCCAGCAGCTTGAGGGATCCATATAATTCACCCCTCCACTTT
>TRBJ2-5|-|TRBV2|TRBD1
CASSVSLVGGQGAGETQYF
TGTGCCAGCAGTGTTTCGCTTGTAGGGGGGCAGGGGGCTGGAGAGACCCAGTACTTC
>TRBJ1-1|-|TRBV12-3/TRBV12-4|-
CASSSGDPKRTEAFF
TGTGCCAGCAGTTCAGGGGACCCTAAGAGAACTGAAGCTTTCTTT
>TRBJ2-7|many|TRBV6-5|TRBD1
CASTKGTGTYEQYF
TGTGCCAGCACCAAAGGGACAGGGACCTACGAGCAGTACTTC
>TRBJ1-5|many|TRBV5-8|-
CASSLGGTVYSNQPQHF
TGTGCCAGCAGCTTGGGCGGGACGGTTTATAGCAATCAGCCCCAGCATTTT
>TRBJ2-1|many|TRBV9|-
CASSASGEPYNEQFF
TGTGCCAGCAGCGCGTCAGGCGAACCCTACAATGAGCAGTTCTTC
>TRBJ2-6|-|TRBV9|TRBD1
CASSAPTGQAKGGANVLTF
TGTGCCAGCAGCGCACCGACGGGACAGGCAAAGGGTGGGGCCAACGTCCTGACTTTC
>TRBJ2-1|-|TRBV10-1|TRBD2
CASRPTSGRRYEQFF
TGCGCCAGCAGGCCGACTAGCGGGAGGAGGTATGAGCAGTTCTTC